This T cell receptor (beta chain) was identified in a study of blood T cell repertoires in COVID-19. Study-wide context: The United States, Italy and Spain supplied acute and convalescent COVID-19 samples. From T cells, B-cell-depleted T cells, or PBMCs came the material, which was cDNA or gDNA.

Original handling: Scientists estimated how many nucleated cells there were by amplifying reference gene primers. The protocol was immunoSEQ multiplex PCR, while the TCRdb copy is restricted to in-frame clones and leaves out a portion. V and J calls and clone size are as listed in that table; D and trimming were resolved from the DNA. The repertoire has 70,000 to 100,000 clones, around 89% of them found once; the top ten carry 4.5% to 5.5%. The CDR3 totals 15 residues. The germline V gene has CDR1 MDHEN and CDR2 SYDVKM. Trimming removed 4 bases from V and 4 bases from J; junction bases left unmatched: 7.

The receptor comes from a woman older than 75 with active COVID-19. The sequenced sample consisted of peripheral blood. This chain joins TRBV28 and TRBJ1-2; TRBD1 agrees at 9 bases. CDR3 residues: CASSSRDRVAYGYTF. The CDR3, as DNA: TGTGCCAGCAGTTCCCGGGACAGGGTGGCCTATGGCTACACCTTC.